The clone carrying this TCR beta chain was seen more than once but under ten times. What it binds is unknown. From around 0.5 ug of total RNA, TCR beta-specific cDNA was reverse-transcribed using a constant-region primer. Generation of the TCR beta libraries relied on three nested multiplex PCR rounds using slightly modified ARM-PCR. Running around 9 cycles apiece, the first two PCR rounds relied on TRBV1-TRBV30 forward primers together with a C-beta reverse primer. Using its own MiXCR run on the multiplex PCR reads, TCRdb lists one record per CDR3 protein. The sample has just over 300,000 distinct CDR3 sequences, nearly 60% seen once; the top ten hold approximately 17%. This record belongs to a study of tumor-infiltrating lymphocytes in primary liver carcinoma. Study results and limitations: Against blood, tumors held a significantly higher top-250-clone fraction (p = 0.039).

V was pared by 4 bases and J by 3 bases, with 15 bases between. This CDR3 spans 15 amino acids. CDR1 and CDR2 from the germline V gene are MNHEY and SVGAGI. Germline DNA was also extracted, with blood RNA taken from unsorted whole blood. The sample consisted of peripheral blood. The clonotype originates from a woman between 25 and 40 years old with primary liver carcinoma and hepatitis B virus infection. The chain carries TRBV6-5 and TRBJ2-5; perhaps TRBD2 as D (6 bases). CDR3 protein: CASSLYRGVEETQYF. In nucleotides, the CDR3 is TGTGCCAGCAGTTTATATCGCGGGGTCGAAGAGACCCAGTACTTC.